Below, 32 T cell receptor beta chains from the same sample are listed, as sequenced in a study of tumor-infiltrating lymphocytes in primary liver carcinoma (dated by TCRdb to about 2017). The sequencer was an Illumina HiSeq 2500. Using a constant-region primer and ProtoScript II reverse transcriptase, TCRbeta-specific cDNA was reverse-transcribed from approximately 500 ng total RNA. Three nested multiplex PCR rounds, following a slightly modified ARM-PCR procedure, were used to build the TCRbeta libraries. Each of the first two PCR rounds ran for 10 cycles and used multiplex TRBV1-TRBV30 forward primers together with a Cbeta reverse primer. The public reads were quality trimmed at Q25 with fastp and then assembled into clones with MiXCR by TCRdb, keeping productive beta chains. Merged by CDR3 protein, the rows form single entries marked with the most common genes and DNA. This sample gives roughly 120,000 distinct CDR3 sequences in total; around 60% of them show up just once. Jointly, the top ten make up around 9.3% of the sample.

Without any cell sorting, total RNA and DNA were co-extracted from approximately 22-30 mg of bulk tissue using the AllPrep DNA/RNA mini kit. The sample was liver tumor tissue from sampling region 1. The cell subset or site label corresponds to: tumor region T1, superior pole. The receptors derive from a woman aged 60-70 years with primary liver carcinoma and hepatitis B virus infection.

This rearrangement joins TRBV24-1 to TRBJ2-7; D ambiguous. In germline, CDR1 is KGHDR, CDR2 SFDVKD. This CDR3 comprises 13 residues. V shed 8 bases and J shed 3 bases, with 13 bases lying between them. CDR3 sequence: CATTPKGYYEQYF. The CDR3, as DNA: TGTGCCACCACGCCGAAAGGATACTACGAGCAGTACTTC.

This clonotype was detected only a few times. The V call is TRBV28, the J call TRBJ1-4; D gene unclear. Trimming removed 2 bases from V and 5 bases from J, with 12 bases in between. The CDR3 consists of 15 residues. Germline V lookup: CDR1 MDHEN, CDR2 SYDVKM. This CDR3 is CASSLAQSINEKLFF. DNA of the CDR3: TGTGCCAGCAGTTTAGCGCAGTCAATCAATGAAAAACTGTTTTTT.

The V call is TRBV11-3, the J call TRBJ1-2; D remains unclear. There are 11 residues in the CDR3. The germline CDR1 and CDR2 sequences are SGHNT and YENEEA. V was shortened by 7 bases and J by 6 bases, with 9 bases between the two germline ends. CDR3 bases: TGTGCCAGCAACTCCAACAATGGCTACACCTTC. Its translation: CASNSNNGYTF. The variable domain in full, completed from reference TRBV11-3 and TRBJ1-2, reads EAGVVQSPRYKIIEKKQPVAFWCNPISGHNTLYWYLQNLGQGPELLIRYENEEAVDDSQLPKDRFSAERLKGVDSTLKIQPAELGDSAVYLCASNSNNGYTFGSGTRLTVV.

On this clonotype: The conserved phenylalanine or tryptophan normally closing the CDR3 is absent here, so this likely arose from a read error. V usage is TRBV11-2 and J usage is TRBJ2-5, with 8 bases identical to TRBD1. The CDR3 runs to 17 residues. In germline, CDR1 is SGHAT, CDR2 FQNNGV. In DNA form, the CDR3 reads TGTGCCAGCTGCTTAGAAGGTGGGGCCAGGGGGCTCGAGACCCAGTACTCC. Translated, it gives CASCLEGGARGLETQYS.

Comments on this clonotype: One junction end does not reproduce the germline sequence, and a read error may be involved. The CDR3 sequence is CVSSPRGWNTGVLFF. The CDR3 bases are TGTGTCAGCAGCCCTCGGGGGTGGAACACCGGGGTACTGTTTTTT. The gene calls are TRBV13 and TRBJ2-2, with a possible D match to TRBD2 (6 bases). Germline lookup yields CDR1 PRHDT and CDR2 FYEKMQ (reference sequence). The CDR3 length is 15 residues.

Concerning this clonotype itself: A junction end diverges from the germline sequence, so it may reflect a read error. This rearrangement joins TRBV11-2 to TRBJ2-7; the D is unclear. The CDR3 length is 18 residues. CDR1 and CDR2 (germline): SGHAT, FQNNGV. CDR3 nucleotide sequence: TGTGTCAGCAGCTTAGATTGGGTCAGTCTGGCAGGTCCCTGCGAGCAGTACTTC. This encodes CVSSLDWVSLAGPCEQYF. Full variable domain (missing parts from reference TRBV11-2 and TRBJ2-7): EAGVAQSPRYKIIEKRQSVAFWCNPISGHATLYWYQQILGQGPKLLIQFQNNGVVDDSQLPKDRFSAERLKGVDSTLKIQPAKLEDSAVYLCVSSLDWVSLAGPCEQYFGPGTRLTVT.

This clonotype was detected many times. The J gene is TRBJ2-7, the V gene TRBV10-2; the D is unclear. The V gene lost 3 bases and the J gene lost 7 bases, with 10 bases spanning the gap. The CDR3 has 12 amino acids. Germline CDR1 reads WSHSY; CDR2 reads SAAADI. CDR3 sequence: CASSDAVGEQYF. CDR3 nucleotide sequence: TGCGCCAGCAGTGACGCGGTCGGGGAGCAGTACTTC.

This clonotype was picked up a small number of times. This clone may be a read error of a much larger clone one base away. The rearrangement uses TRBV29-1 and TRBJ2-5; the D is unclear. The germline V and J ends were trimmed by 3 bases and 3 bases, with 8 bases remaining between them. The CDR3 spans 12 residues. Germline CDR1 is SQVTM and CDR2 is ANQGSEA. The CDR3 protein is CSVDGNKETQYF. CDR3 nucleotides: TGCAGCGTTGATGGCAACAAAGAGACCCAGTACTTC.

For this clonotype: Since a much larger clone is just one base distant, this may be a read error. This sequence joins TRBV10-3 and TRBJ2-1; D might be TRBD1 or TRBD2, each matching 5 bases. Germline-derived CDR1 and CDR2 are ENHRY and SYGVKD. CDR3 length: 15 residues. As DNA, the CDR3 is TGTGCCATCATTGAGATGGGGGTAGGTTTGGGTGAGCAGTTCTTC. Translation gives CAIIEMGVGLGEQFF.

The chain joins TRBV11-2 to TRBJ2-5; 10 bases are shared with TRBD1. The J call is doubtful: the DNA matches TRBJ2-1 better. The CDR3 is 15 amino acids. Looked up from germline, CDR1 is SGHAT and CDR2 is FQNNGV. CDR3 sequence reads: CASSPGTGEIYEQFF. The CDR3 DNA is TGTGCCAGCAGCCCAGGGACAGGGGAGATCTACGAGCAGTTCTTC.

With regard to this clonotype: Mismatch with germline at one junction end may stem from a read error. The CDR3 DNA follows: TGTGCCGGCAGCAGGACTAGCGGGAGTGGGAATGAGCAGTTTTTC. Its translation: CAGSRTSGSGNEQFF. The chain recombines TRBV11-3 with TRBJ2-1; 13 bases are shared with TRBD2. The germline V gene encodes CDR1 SGHNT and CDR2 YENEEA. The CDR3 spans 15 residues.

Comments on this clonotype: This may be a read error: a much more frequent sequence differs by one nucleotide. The chain has TRBV5-1 and TRBJ1-1, with 9 bases matching TRBD1. Per the germline V gene, CDR1 is SGHRS and CDR2 is YFSETQ. This CDR3 has 16 amino acids. The CDR3 protein is CASSPGTGLIRTEALF. The CDR3 DNA is TGCGCCAGCAGCCCGGGGACAGGGCTGATAAGGACTGAAGCTCTCTTT.

This clonotype appeared a few times. The V and J genes are TRBV28 and TRBJ1-5; D call uncertain. Germline V CDR1 and CDR2: MDHEN, SYDVKM. The CDR3 contains 12 residues. V shed 3 bases and J shed 7 bases, with 7 bases lying between them. CDR3 loop: CASSFGLQPQHF. The CDR3 coding sequence is TGTGCCAGCAGTTTTGGGTTGCAGCCCCAGCATTTT.

This clonotype was counted ten times or more. V usage is TRBV12-5 and J usage is TRBJ1-1; D gene uncertain. Germline V lookup: CDR1 LGHNT, CDR2 FRNRAP. The V end lost 3 bases, the J end lost 5 bases, and 4 bases lay between the germline ends. The CDR3 contains 11 residues. The CDR3 bases are TGTGCTAGTGGTTTCAGAACTGAAGCTTTCTTT. Its translation is CASGFRTEAFF.

The V and J genes are TRBV24-1 and TRBJ2-7; 7 bases match TRBD1. The germline CDR1 and CDR2 sequences are KGHDR and SFDVKD. J was trimmed by 1 base and V by 8 bases; bases with no gene match: 7. CDR3 size: 14 residues. The CDR3 here is CATTTGLGSYEQYF. CDR3 coding DNA: TGTGCCACCACGACAGGGTTGGGATCCTACGAGCAGTACTTC.

In this sample, this clonotype turned up many times. A read error may produce the germline difference seen at one junction end. The J gene is TRBJ2-5, the V gene TRBV29-1, with 7 positions matching TRBD1. This CDR3 is 14 amino acids long. From germline, CDR1 is SQVTM and CDR2 ANQGSEA. CDR3 sequence: CSAEETGIAETQYF. The CDR3, as DNA: TGCAGCGCTGAAGAGACAGGGATTGCGGAGACCCAGTACTTC.

Turning to this clonotype: A much larger clone lies one base from this, so it may be a read error. The conserved closing phenylalanine or tryptophan is absent in this CDR3, likely reflecting a read error. This chain links TRBV10-1 with TRBJ2-5, with D tentatively TRBD2 (7 bases). The CDR3 runs to 14 residues. V dropped 2 bases and J dropped 5 bases, with 12 bases sitting between them. Germline V gene lookup returns CDR1 WNHNN and CDR2 SYGVQD (reference sequence). In DNA form, the CDR3 reads TGCGCCAGCAGTGAGCGGGGGGCAGTGGAGACCCAGTACTCC. Residues: CASSERGAVETQYS.

The chain links TRBV14 to TRBJ2-1; TRBD2 agrees at 11 bases. Germline lookup yields CDR1 SGHDN and CDR2 FVKESK. Trimming removed 3 bases from V and 5 bases from J; junction bases left unmatched: 15. The CDR3 extends over 19 amino acids. The CDR3 nucleotides are TGTGCCAGCAGCCATCCCCCGGGGGCACTAGCGGGAGTCGACAATGAGCAGTTCTTC. Its translation is CASSHPPGALAGVDNEQFF.

Details on this clonotype: A much larger clone lies a single base off, so this may be a read error. The gene calls are TRBV4-1 and TRBJ1-3, with 8 bases lining up with TRBD1. The CDR3 extends over 15 amino acids. CDR1 and CDR2 (germline): MGHRA, YSYEKL. CDR3 residues: CASSLLPGTGNTVYF. The CDR3 region has the DNA TGCGCCAGCAGCCTCCTCCCGGGGACAGGAAACACCGTATATTTT.

This clonotype was observed many times. V and J are TRBV4-1 and TRBJ2-2, with D possibly matching TRBD1 (6 bases). The CDR3 runs to 15 residues. V lost 1 base, J lost 6 bases, and 12 bases lay in between. CDR1 and CDR2 (germline): MGHRA, YSYEKL. CDR3 nucleotide sequence: TGCGCCAGCAGCCAAGCCACAGGGTTGGCCGGGGAGCTGTTTTTT. This encodes CASSQATGLAGELFF.

This clonotype appeared a single time. This clone may be a read error of a much larger clone one base away. This chain joins TRBV6-1 and TRBJ1-1, with no clear D. The germline V gene encodes CDR1 MNHNS and CDR2 SASEGT. Trimming left V 4 bases short and J 0 bases short, with 9 bases between. The CDR3 length is 14 residues. CDR3 bases: TGTGCCAGCAGTGGATTCTACATGAACACTGAAGCTTTCTTT. Amino acids: CASSGFYMNTEAFF.

Turning to this clonotype: The CDR3 end shows no conserved phenylalanine or tryptophan, and so a read error is likely. This chain links TRBV5-4 with TRBJ2-3, with D uncertain. The V and J ends lost 4 bases and 6 bases respectively, with 12 bases between them. The CDR3 is made up of 13 amino acids. Germline V CDR1 and CDR2: SGHNT, YYREEE (reference sequence). CDR3 bases: TGTGCCAGCAGCACCCCGTCCGTCGATACGCAGTATCTT. It encodes CASSTPSVDTQYL.

A remark on this clonotype: The junction and the germline gene differ at one end; a read error may be behind it. V and J are TRBV5-6 and TRBJ2-5, with D perhaps TRBD1 or TRBD2 (6 bases each). Germline V gene data show CDR1 as SGHDT and CDR2 as YYEEEE. CDR3 length equals 14 residues. CDR3 sequence (DNA): TGTGCCAGCAGCTTGCTCCGGGGGCAAGAGATCCAGTACTTC. Translated: CASSLLRGQEIQYF.

Regarding this clonotype: One junction end does not reproduce the germline sequence, and a read error may be involved. The V and J genes are TRBV28 and TRBJ2-1; 10 positions agree with TRBD1. CDR3 length: 14 amino acids. Germline loops: CDR1 MDHEN, CDR2 SYDVKM. The DNA of the CDR3 is TGTGCCAGCAGACAGACAGGGGGCTACAATGAGCAGTCCTTC. This sequence encodes CASRQTGGYNEQSF. Using reference TRBV28 and TRBJ2-1 for the parts outside the CDR3, the full variable domain is DVKVTQSSRYLVKRTGEKVFLECVQDMDHENMFWYRQDPGLGLRLIYFSYDVKMKEKGDIPEGYSVSREKKERFSLILESASTNQTSMYLCASRQTGGYNEQSFGPGTRLTVL.

V usage is TRBV20-1 and J usage is TRBJ2-1; 8 bases agree with TRBD2. V dropped 5 bases and J dropped 2; count of bases not matched to a gene: 11. The V gene's germline CDR1 is DFQATT and CDR2 SNEGSKA (reference sequence). The CDR3 spans 16 residues. The CDR3 coding sequence is TGCAGTGCTCATACCACAGCGGGAGCGACCTACAATGAGCAGTTCTTC. Its protein product is CSAHTTAGATYNEQFF.

In regard to this clonotype: Since a much larger clone is just one base distant, this may be a read error. The chain combines TRBV4-1 with TRBJ2-5; TRBD2 matches at 10 bases. V was clipped by 1 base and J by 1 base; unmatched bases: 9. The CDR3 is made up of 18 amino acids. The germline V gene has CDR1 MGHRA and CDR2 YSYEKL. This chain's CDR3 is CASSQVTFGTSAQETQYF. As DNA, the CDR3 is TGCGCCAGCAGCCAAGTTACCTTCGGGACTAGCGCCCAAGAGACCCAGTACTTC.

A remark on this clonotype: A much bigger clone sits one base away, suggesting this may be a read error. The chain uses TRBV12-3 or TRBV12-4 and TRBJ1-4; no firm D call. There are 13 residues in the CDR3. The CDR3 DNA follows: TGTGTCAGCACCACTGTTGGAGGAGAAAAACTGTTTTTT. Protein product: CVSTTVGGEKLFF.

By frequency in the sample, this clonotype is large. V is TRBV6-5 and J is TRBJ2-3, with a tentative D call TRBD2 (5 bases). V lost 5 bases and J lost 8, with 17 bases in between. CDR3 length: 14 residues. Germline V gene sequence: CDR1 MNHEY, CDR2 SVGAGI. The CDR3 sequence: CASSPSPRDGTQYF. CDR3 nucleotide sequence: TGTGCCAGCAGTCCTAGCCCTCGTGACGGTACGCAGTATTTT.

At least ten counts were recorded for this clonotype. The chain recombines TRBV11-2 with TRBJ1-1; 11 bases are shared with TRBD1. Germline V lookup: CDR1 SGHAT, CDR2 FQNNGV. This CDR3 contains 16 residues. The V gene end was trimmed by 5 bases and the J gene end by 0 bases; junction bases not matched to a gene: 5. In DNA form, the CDR3 reads TGTGCCAGCAGCCCCGGACAGGGGGCCTTGAACACTGAAGCTTTCTTT. As protein: CASSPGQGALNTEAFF.

The V and J genes are TRBV28 and TRBJ2-5; 10 bases fit TRBD1. This CDR3 region has 18 residues. Trimming removed 7 bases from V and 0 bases from J; junction bases left unmatched: 14. Germline V gives CDR1 MDHEN, CDR2 SYDVKM. The CDR3: CASNQWGTGAQYQETQYF. The CDR3, as DNA: TGTGCCAGCAACCAATGGGGGACAGGGGCCCAATACCAAGAGACCCAGTACTTC.

In the case of this clonotype: This may be a read error: a much more frequent sequence differs by one nucleotide. V and J are TRBV4-1 and TRBJ2-6, with D unresolved. V lost 2 bases and J lost 4, with 9 bases in between. This CDR3 contains 15 residues. CDR1 is MGHRA, CDR2 YSYEKL, per germline. CDR3 coding DNA: TGCGCCAGCAGCCAAACATGGGTAGGGGCCAACGTCCTGACTTTC. Translating gives CASSQTWVGANVLTF.

Comment on this clonotype: The CDR3 does not end in the conserved phenylalanine or tryptophan, so this is likely a read error. The rearrangement links TRBV18 to TRBJ2-7; no clear D. CDR1 KGHSH and CDR2 LQKENI come from the germline V gene. Trimming left V 3 bases short and J 7 bases short, with 16 bases between. The CDR3 totals 14 residues. The CDR3 loop reads CASSPKDRGREQYL. In nucleotides, the CDR3 is TGTGCCAGCTCACCCAAGGACCGAGGAAGAGAGCAGTACCTC.